This TCR beta chain was sequenced during a study of blood T cell repertoires in COVID-19. Across the study: COVID-19 samples, acute and convalescent, were from the United States, Italy and Spain. From T cells, B-cell-depleted T cells, or PBMCs came the material, which was cDNA or gDNA.

The CDR3 totals 16 residues. Germline V gives CDR1 SGDLS, CDR2 YYNGEE. V lost 3 bases and J lost 10; bases outside the gene matches: 10. How the authors handled the data: Estimates of nucleated cell counts were drawn from the amplification of reference gene primers. The assay was immunoSEQ multiplex PCR, and TCRdb's table has in-frame clones only and misses some. Clone size and V and J calls were adopted from that table, with D and trimming inferred from the DNA. The table shows roughly 200,000 clones, with 90% occurring only once. The sequenced sample consisted of peripheral blood. This sequence joins TRBV9 and TRBJ2-1; 13 bases agree with TRBD2. The source is a man between 50 and 59 years old with acute or convalescent COVID-19. CDR3 bases: TGTGCCAGCAGCGGGGTTGGGACTAGCGGGATTTCCGAGCAGTTCTTC. The encoded protein is CASSGVGTSGISEQFF.